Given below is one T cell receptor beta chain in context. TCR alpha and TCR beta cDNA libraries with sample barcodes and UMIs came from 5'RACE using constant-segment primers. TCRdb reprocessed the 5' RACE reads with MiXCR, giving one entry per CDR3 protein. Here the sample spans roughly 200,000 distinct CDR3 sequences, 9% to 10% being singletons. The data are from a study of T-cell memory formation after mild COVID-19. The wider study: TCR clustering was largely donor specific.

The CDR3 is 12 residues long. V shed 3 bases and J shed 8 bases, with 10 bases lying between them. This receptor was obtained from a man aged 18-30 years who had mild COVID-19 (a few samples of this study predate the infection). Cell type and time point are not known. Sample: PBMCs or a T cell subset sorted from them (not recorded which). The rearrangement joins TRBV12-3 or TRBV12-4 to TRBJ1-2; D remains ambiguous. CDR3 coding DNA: TGTGCCAGCAGTTTTTCCCCCGGGGGCTACACCTTC. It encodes CASSFSPGGYTF.